A single sample is the source of the 3 T cell receptor beta chains below, sequenced in a study of response to subunit inactivated influenza vaccine. Each CDR3 protein is one row after TCRdb ran MiXCR on the RT-PCR reads. The sample shows some 600,000 distinct CDR3 sequences, about 15% of them seen only once. The source was PBMCs from blood, collected 14 to 15 days before vaccination. The receptors here all came from a man aged 45-60 years who received an inactivated influenza vaccine.

The chain carries TRBV5-1 and TRBJ2-2; a possible D gene is TRBD2 (6 bases). This CDR3 is built from 14 residues. Per the germline V gene, CDR1 is SGHRS and CDR2 is YFSETQ. V was pared by 4 bases and J by 6 bases, with 13 bases between. CDR3 bases: TGCGCCAGCAGCCCGGCGGGGTACCCCGGGGAGCTGTTTTTT. Residues: CASSPAGYPGELFF. Looking up the rest from reference TRBV5-1 and TRBJ2-2 gives the full variable domain: KAGVTQTPRYLIKTRGQQVTLSCSPISGHRSVSWYQQTPGQGLQFLFEYFSETQRNKGNFPGRFSGRQFSNSRSEMNVSTLELGDSALYLCASSPAGYPGELFFGEGSRLTVL.

In this sample, this clonotype turned up a few times. The chain employs TRBV10-3 and TRBJ2-5, with D hard to call. CDR1 is ENHRY and CDR2 is SYGVKD in the germline V gene. This CDR3 contains 12 residues. Between the trimmed V and J ends, which lost 6 bases and 4 bases, there was a span of 9 bases. This CDR3 reads CAISPGTETQYF. The CDR3 coding sequence is TGTGCCATCAGCCCAGGAACAGAGACCCAGTACTTC.

This chain links TRBV20-1 with TRBJ1-1; a possible D gene is TRBD1 (6 bases). Germline V gene data show CDR1 as DFQATT and CDR2 as SNEGSKA (reference sequence). V dropped 6 bases and J dropped 6 bases, with 14 bases sitting between them. This CDR3 has 12 residues. The CDR3, as DNA: TGCAGTGCCGCCCAGGGGAAGTCTGAAGCTTTCTTT. Translating gives CSAAQGKSEAFF.